The rows below give T cell receptor beta chains drawn from one sample of a study of T-cell memory formation after mild COVID-19. Each CDR3 protein is one row after TCRdb ran MiXCR on the 5' RACE reads. The table lists more than 300,000 distinct CDR3 sequences, 20% to 25% of them singletons. The sequenced sample consisted of PBMCs or a T cell subset sorted from them (not recorded which). The source is a man aged 18 to 29 who had mild COVID-19 (a few samples of this study predate the infection). Cell type and time point are not known. The CDR3 runs from the conserved cysteine through the conserved F or W. Each record gives: J gene, D gene, clone size, CDR3 length, V gene, CDR3 DNA, CDR3 protein. A D gene is named only where the DNA matches it firmly. The listing skips clone size in some rows; elsewhere it reads once, few, many or a size class.

>TRBJ2-5|TRBD2|NA|15|TRBV20-1
TGCAGTGCGACTCCTACTAGCGGGGATCAAGAGACCCAGTACTTC
CSATPTSGDQETQYF
>TRBJ1-4|TRBD1|NA|14|TRBV9
TGTGCCAGCAGCCGGGACAGGGGTGGGGAAAAACTGTTTTTT
CASSRDRGGEKLFF
>TRBJ2-6|NA|NA|17|TRBV4-3
TGCGCCAGCAGTCAAACTGCCCCAGCCTCTGGGGCCAACGTCCTGACTTTC
CASSQTAPASGANVLTF
>TRBJ1-1|NA|once|15|TRBV7-9
TGTGCCAGCAGTCGAATAGACGGACTGAACACTGAAGCTTTCTTT
CASSRIDGLNTEAFF
>TRBJ2-5|NA|NA|14|TRBV6-5
TGTGCCAGCAGAATAAGAGGGGGGCGTGAGACCCAGTACTTC
CASRIRGGRETQYF
>TRBJ1-1|NA|NA|13|TRBV5-1
TGCGCCAGCAGCTCAGCGGTGAACACTGAAGCTTTCTTT
CASSSAVNTEAFF
>TRBJ2-7|TRBD1|few|13|TRBV27
TGTGCCAGCGGGACAGGGCTGGGCTACGAGCAGTACTTC
CASGTGLGYEQYF
>TRBJ2-3|NA|few|15|TRBV5-1
TGCGCCAGCAGCATGACGGGGGGCCGCACAGATACGCAGTATTTT
CASSMTGGRTDTQYF
>TRBJ1-1|NA|few|14|TRBV7-6
TGTGCCAGCAGCTCTTCGGGTGGCGACACTGAAGCTTTCTTT
CASSSSGGDTEAFF
>TRBJ1-6|TRBD1|NA|15|TRBV20-1
TGCAGTGCTACCCCAGGGGGCTCCTATAATTCACCCCTCCACTTT
CSATPGGSYNSPLHF
>TRBJ2-2|NA|NA|14|TRBV4-1
TGCGCCAGCAGCCAAGCCAATAGTCCCGGGGAGCTGTTTTTT
CASSQANSPGELFF
>TRBJ1-5|TRBD1|NA|16|TRBV6-6
TGTGCCAGCACCAGGGACAGGGACCGGCGCAATCAGCCCCAGCATTTT
CASTRDRDRRNQPQHF
>TRBJ1-5|NA|few|14|TRBV19
TGTGCCAGTAGCCCAGGGCTTAGCAATCAGCCCCAGCATTTT
CASSPGLSNQPQHF
>TRBJ2-3|TRBD2|few|18|TRBV12-3/TRBV12-4
TGTGCCAGCAGTTTGTCTAGCGGTACTACGACTAGCACAGATACGCAGTATTTT
CASSLSSGTTTSTDTQYF
>TRBJ2-5|TRBD1|NA|17|TRBV6-8
TGTGCCAGCAGTAGGACAGGGGACCCTTTCTTTCAAGAGACCCAGTACTTC
CASSRTGDPFFQETQYF
>TRBJ1-2|NA|few|11|TRBV15
TGTGCCATCGGGAATAACTATGGCTACACCTTC
CAIGNNYGYTF
>TRBJ2-1|NA|NA|14|TRBV21-1
TGTGCCAGCGGGCGACAGGGGGCCTACAATGAGCAGTTCTTC
CASGRQGAYNEQFF
>TRBJ2-1|NA|NA|14|TRBV12-3/TRBV12-4
TGTGCCAGCAGGGCCCGAGGGCCCTACAATGAGCAGTTCTTC
CASRARGPYNEQFF
>TRBJ1-1|NA|few|11|TRBV19
TGTGCCACCCTGGTGAACACTGAAGCTTTCTTT
CATLVNTEAFF
>TRBJ1-5|NA|NA|14|TRBV15
TGTGCCACCAGCAGTCGGGCTTATAGTCAGCCCCAGCATTTT
CATSSRAYSQPQHF
>TRBJ2-6|NA|NA|16|TRBV6-1
TGTGCCAGCATGGGAGCAGACCGCTCTGGGGCCAACGTCCTGACTTTC
CASMGADRSGANVLTF
>TRBJ2-5|TRBD1|few|14|TRBV7-9
TGTGCCAGCAGCCTCGGGACAGGGGCAGAGACCCAGTACTTC
CASSLGTGAETQYF
>TRBJ1-2|NA|many|14|TRBV7-2
TGTGCCAGCAGCGGGGCCGGGGGCAACTATGGCTACACCTTC
CASSGAGGNYGYTF
>TRBJ2-5|NA|few|13|TRBV5-1
TGCGCCAGCAGTTCCGGTTCCCGGGAGACCCAGTACTTC
CASSSGSRETQYF
>TRBJ2-3|NA|NA|15|TRBV24-1
TGTGCCACCAGTGATGTTGGGGAGACCACAGATACGCAGTATTTT
CATSDVGETTDTQYF
>TRBJ2-3|NA|few|16|TRBV4-3
TGCGCCAGCAGCCAAGATCCCCCGCAAAACGGTGGGACGCAGTATTTT
CASSQDPPQNGGTQYF
>TRBJ2-3|TRBD2|few|16|TRBV7-2
TGTGCCAGCAGCTACGGACTAGCGCTTAGCACAGATACGCAGTATTTT
CASSYGLALSTDTQYF
>TRBJ1-1|NA|NA|14|TRBV6-2/TRBV6-3
TGTGCCAGCAGTTGGGACTTTCAGAACACTGAAGCTTTCTTT
CASSWDFQNTEAFF
>TRBJ2-3|TRBD2|NA|15|TRBV7-9
TGTGCCAGCAGCGACGGACTAGCGGGGGCAGATACGCAGTATTTT
CASSDGLAGADTQYF
>TRBJ2-1|NA|many|16|TRBV5-1
TGCGCCAGCACTCGGGTACCGATCAGCTCCTACAATGAGCAGTTCTTC
CASTRVPISSYNEQFF
>TRBJ2-7|TRBD1|few|20|TRBV4-3
TGCGCCAGCAGCCAGGAGTATTACAGGGGCCCAGAATCGAGCTCCTACGAGCAGTACTTC
CASSQEYYRGPESSSYEQYF
>TRBJ2-1|TRBD2|NA|14|TRBV4-3
TGCGCCAGCAGCCAAGGGGACTACTACAATGAGCAGTTCTTC
CASSQGDYYNEQFF
>TRBJ2-2|TRBD2|few|18|TRBV7-2
TGTGCCAGCAGCTTAAGATTCCGAGCGGGGGAGAGCACCGGGGAGCTGTTTTTT
CASSLRFRAGESTGELFF
>TRBJ2-7|NA|NA|13|TRBV7-8
TGTGCCAGCAGCCCCGGGCCCGTCTACGAGCAGTACTTC
CASSPGPVYEQYF
>TRBJ2-3|TRBD2|NA|17|TRBV4-1
TGCGCCAGCAGCCAACGACTAGCGGGGGGGCATTTAGATACGCAGTATTTT
CASSQRLAGGHLDTQYF
>TRBJ1-1|NA|NA|13|TRBV27
TGTGCCAGCCGGCCCCGTCCGAACACTGAAGCTTTCTTT
CASRPRPNTEAFF
>TRBJ1-5|NA|NA|15|TRBV7-8
TGTGCCAGCAGCCCTACACTGGACAGAAATCAGCCCCAGCATTTT
CASSPTLDRNQPQHF
>TRBJ1-2|TRBD1|few|13|TRBV5-5
TGTGCCAGCAGCCTGACAGGGGACTATGGCTACACCTTC
CASSLTGDYGYTF
>TRBJ2-7|NA|NA|15|TRBV15
TGTGCCACCAGCAGAGATAGGGGACATGCCCTACGAGCATACTTC
CATSRDRGHALRAYF
>TRBJ2-7|NA|NA|14|TRBV6-5
TGTGCCAGCCAAAACCGTGGCGGGCCCTACGAGCAGTACTTC
CASQNRGGPYEQYF
>TRBJ1-5|NA|few|15|TRBV5-1
TGCGCCAGCAGCTTGGGCCCGGAGAGCAATCAGCCCCAGCATTTT
CASSLGPESNQPQHF
>TRBJ2-7|NA|few|14|TRBV5-4
TGTGCCAGCAGCCCCGGGACAATTACCTACGAGCAGTACTTC
CASSPGTITYEQYF
>TRBJ2-7|NA|many|14|TRBV5-1
TGCGCCAGCAGCTACTCAGGGTCCGCCTACGAGCAGTACTTC
CASSYSGSAYEQYF
>TRBJ1-4|TRBD1|NA|13|TRBV28
TGTGCCAGCAGTAACACAGGGGGTGAAAAACTGTTTTTT
CASSNTGGEKLFF
>TRBJ2-5|NA|NA|13|TRBV7-8
TGTGCCAGCAGCTTAACGTCCCCAGAGACCCAGTACTTC
CASSLTSPETQYF
>TRBJ2-1|TRBD1|NA|16|TRBV4-3
TGCGCCAGCAGCCAACCTCTCAAGGGGGCCGCGAATGAGCAGTTCTTC
CASSQPLKGAANEQFF